These 8 T cell receptor beta chains were sequenced from one sample in a study of blood T cell repertoires in COVID-19. The data were produced by immunoSEQ multiplex PCR, yet TCRdb's version contains in-frame clones alone and is incomplete. The table has about 260,000 clones, about nine tenths seen once. The specimen sequenced was peripheral blood. Receptors were obtained from a woman aged 35 to 49 with acute or convalescent COVID-19.

This clone appeared once. This sequence joins TRBV5-4 and TRBJ1-4; no reliable D call. The germline V gene encodes CDR1 SGHNT and CDR2 YYREEE (reference sequence). The germline V and J ends were trimmed by 1 base and 0 bases, with 7 bases remaining between them. This CDR3 spans 15 amino acids. The CDR3 spells CASSLSGATNEKLFF. As DNA, the CDR3 is TGTGCCAGCAGCTTGTCGGGTGCAACTAATGAAAAACTGTTTTTT.

The chain has TRBV19 and TRBJ2-3; 8 bases match TRBD2. V lost 6 bases, J lost 0 bases, and 11 bases stayed unmatched. Per germline, CDR1 LNHDA and CDR2 SQIVND (reference sequence). CDR3 length: 17 amino acids. CDR3 bases: TGTGCCAGTAGACCGCTAACGGGGGGGACTAGCACAGATACGCAGTATTTT. It translates to CASRPLTGGTSTDTQYF.

This clone has only one observation. The genes are TRBV5-5 and TRBJ1-1; no clear D. V gave up 0 bases and J gave up 5 bases, with 5 bases separating them. Germline assignment: CDR1 SGHKS and CDR2 YYEKEE (reference sequence). CDR3 length: 12 residues. Written as DNA, the CDR3 is TGTGCCAGCAGCTTGGATCGGACTGAAGCTTTCTTT. Translating gives CASSLDRTEAFF.

The chain has TRBV9 and TRBJ2-5; D perhaps matches TRBD1 (6 bases). V was trimmed by 3 bases and J by 2 bases, leaving 14 bases between them. The CDR3 totals 15 residues. Germline CDR1 reads SGDLS; CDR2 reads YYNGEE. Here the CDR3 DNA reads TGTGCCAGCAGCGCCTGGGACACTTCTCAAGAGACCCAGTACTTC. Translated, it gives CASSAWDTSQETQYF.

V is TRBV10-3 and J is TRBJ1-5; D is unclear. Trimming left V 2 bases short and J 0 bases short, with 8 bases between. CDR1 ENHRY and CDR2 SYGVKD come from the germline V gene. The CDR3 has 15 residues. CDR3 DNA: TGTGCCATCAGTGAGGCCAGTTATAGCAATCAGCCCCAGCATTTT. It specifies CAISEASYSNQPQHF.

The rearrangement links TRBV6-6 to TRBJ1-5; 10 positions match TRBD1. CDR3 size: 15 residues. Germline CDR1 is MNHNY and CDR2 is SVGAGI (reference sequence). Trimming took 6 bases from V and 6 from J; bases not matched to a gene: 8. The CDR3 sequence is CASSFRQGAAQPQHF. The CDR3 nucleotides are TGTGCCAGCAGCTTTAGACAGGGGGCGGCTCAGCCCCAGCATTTT.

The V and J genes are TRBV18 and TRBJ2-1; perhaps TRBD2 as D (6 bases). The ends were cut back, 3 bases at V and 3 bases at J, with 12 bases in the middle. The CDR3 is made up of 15 amino acids. Germline-derived CDR1 and CDR2 are KGHSH and LQKENI. CDR3 coding DNA: TGTGCCAGCTCACCCATGGCGGGGAGCTACAATGAGCAGTTCTTC. Its protein is CASSPMAGSYNEQFF. Together with reference TRBV18 and TRBJ2-1, the CDR3 gives the full variable domain: NAGVMQNPRHLVRRRGQEARLRCSPMKGHSHVYWYRQLPEEGLKFMVYLQKENIIDESGMPKERFSAEFPKEGPSILRIQQVVRGDSAAYFCASSPMAGSYNEQFFGPGTRLTVL.

The chain is built from TRBV27 and TRBJ1-4; 7 positions agree with TRBD1. Trimming removed 5 bases from V and 7 bases from J; junction bases left unmatched: 4. The CDR3 is 13 residues long. Per germline, CDR1 MNHEY and CDR2 SMNVEV (reference sequence). CDR3 nucleotide sequence: TGTGCCAGCAGTGACAGGGTCGGTGAAAAACTGTTTTTT. It codes for CASSDRVGEKLFF.